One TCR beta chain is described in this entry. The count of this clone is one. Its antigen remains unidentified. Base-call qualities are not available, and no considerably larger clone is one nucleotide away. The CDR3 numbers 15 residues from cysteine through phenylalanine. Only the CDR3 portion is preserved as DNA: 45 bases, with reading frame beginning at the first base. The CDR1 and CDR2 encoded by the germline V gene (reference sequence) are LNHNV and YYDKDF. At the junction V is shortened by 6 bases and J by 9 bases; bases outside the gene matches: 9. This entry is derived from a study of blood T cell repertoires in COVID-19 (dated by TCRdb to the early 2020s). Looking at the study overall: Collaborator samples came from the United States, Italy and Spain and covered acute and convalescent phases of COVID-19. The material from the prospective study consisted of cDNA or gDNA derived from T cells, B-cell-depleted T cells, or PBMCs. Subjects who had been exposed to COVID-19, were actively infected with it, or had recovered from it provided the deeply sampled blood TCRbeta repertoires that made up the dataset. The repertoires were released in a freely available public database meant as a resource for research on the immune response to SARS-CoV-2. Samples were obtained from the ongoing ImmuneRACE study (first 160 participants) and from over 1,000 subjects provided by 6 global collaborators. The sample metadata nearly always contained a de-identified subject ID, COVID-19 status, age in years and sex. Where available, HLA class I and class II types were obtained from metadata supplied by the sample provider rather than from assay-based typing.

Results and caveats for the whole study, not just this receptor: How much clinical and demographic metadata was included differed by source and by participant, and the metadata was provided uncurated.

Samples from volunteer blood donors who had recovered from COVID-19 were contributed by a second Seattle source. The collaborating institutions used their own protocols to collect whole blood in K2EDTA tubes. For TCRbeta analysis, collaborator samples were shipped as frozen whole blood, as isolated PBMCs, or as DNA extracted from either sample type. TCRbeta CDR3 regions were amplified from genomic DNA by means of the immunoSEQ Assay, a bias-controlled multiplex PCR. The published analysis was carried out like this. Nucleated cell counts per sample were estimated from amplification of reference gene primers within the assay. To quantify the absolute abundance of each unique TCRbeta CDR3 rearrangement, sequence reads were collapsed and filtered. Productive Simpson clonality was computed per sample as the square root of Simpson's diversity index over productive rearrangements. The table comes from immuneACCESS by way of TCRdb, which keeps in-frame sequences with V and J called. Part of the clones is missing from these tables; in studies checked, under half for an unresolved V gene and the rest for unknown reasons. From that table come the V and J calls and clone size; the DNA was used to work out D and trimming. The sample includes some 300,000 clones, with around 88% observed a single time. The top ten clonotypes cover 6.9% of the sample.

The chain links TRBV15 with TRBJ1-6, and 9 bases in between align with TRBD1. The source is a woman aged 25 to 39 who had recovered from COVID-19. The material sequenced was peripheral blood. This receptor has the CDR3 CATSREGQGVSPLHF. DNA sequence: TGTGCCACCAGTCGGGAGGGACAGGGCGTTTCACCCCTCCACTTT.